This TCR beta chain was sequenced for a study of control samples from healthy donors and cancer patients. Using immunoSEQ multiplex PCR, the repertoire was profiled, and TCRdb retains in-frame clones only, with some absent. The sample holds about 60,000 clones, 88% seen once. Between the trimmed V and J ends, which lost 2 bases and 6 bases, there was a span of 12 bases. Germline values: CDR1 KGHDR, CDR2 SFDVKD. This CDR3 is 14 amino acids long. The TCR originated in a man aged 50 or older in good health. Sequenced: blood. This chain connects TRBV24-1 to TRBJ2-5; possibly TRBD2 for D (6 bases). CDR3 DNA: TGTGCCACCAGTGATTCTCCTAGCGTTAAGACCCAGTACTTC. Protein product: CATSDSPSVKTQYF.